Listed here is a single T cell receptor (beta chain). 13 Jbeta primers and 60 Vbeta primers were used for the PCR. Using immunoSEQ multiplex PCR, the repertoire was profiled, and TCRdb retains in-frame clones only, with some absent. The sample shows 150,000 to 200,000 clones, 84% of them seen only once. This entry is derived from a study of cytomegalovirus exposure and HLA in healthy donors. Study context: As released early, the data held 85 million to 95 million unique TCRs from HLA-typed donors.

Germline CDR1 is SEHNR and CDR2 is FQNEAQ (reference sequence). The CDR3 is 15 amino acids. The V and J ends lost 3 bases and 3 bases, in that order; junction bases with no gene match: 4. The receptor's source is a man aged 18 to 30 in good health and CMV-seronegative. The sequenced sample was PBMCs. The V gene is TRBV7-9, the J gene TRBJ2-7; 11 bases line up with TRBD1. The CDR3 reads CASSFSGTGGYEQYF. CDR3 sequence (DNA): TGTGCCAGCAGCTTCTCGGGGACAGGGGGCTACGAGCAGTACTTC.